The T cell receptor beta chain under discussion was sequenced for a study of human T cells and chemical hapten exposure (dated by TCRdb to the early 2020s). Regarding the research as a whole: For sensitization, 2% DPC in acetone was applied to a roughly 2 cm by roughly 2 cm area of upper inner arm skin. Throughout the study period of about 22 weeks, patients also received therapeutic DPC doses to the scalp every week. Patch testing was performed on the upper back with Finn chambers containing 0.01% DPC, and the patch tests were scored after 6 days according to International Contact Dermatitis Research Group standards. The mostly female patient cohort included alopecia areata with under or over 50% scalp involvement, alopecia totalis and alopecia universalis. Libraries were pooled for sequencing, and per-sample TCR yields varied mainly because of small differences in library volumes within the pool. The study tracked peripheral blood TCR repertoire changes in vivo during primary and secondary sensitization to the hapten diphenylcyclopropenone (DPC) in alopecia patients. Blood was sampled from patients pre-sensitization (week 0) and at 2, 6 and about 24 weeks after DPC sensitization. Under 30 alopecia patients gave blood for TCR sequencing at one to four time points (pre-sensitization, 2, 6 and 24 weeks). On the study overall, not on this receptor specifically: Alopecia, a presumed autoimmune disease, was present in all patients, so the immune response of the patients might differ from that of healthy individuals. A positive correlation was found between the number of PT1 expanded TCRs and patch test score, with significance reached at thresholds 8, 16 and 32 but not 4. No change with DPC sensitization was found in the number of TCRs above 1 in 1000 frequency, and no evidence of global repertoire structure alterations was found. Expanded TCRs formed significantly more large CDR3 similarity clusters than pre-sensitization or healthy control sets, consistent with antigen-driven responses. Repeated subsampling changed both the strength of the expansion versus patch-test correlation and the threshold at which the correlation became significant.

This clonotype was seen more than once but under ten times. Its antigen is still unknown. No qualities accompany the bases; no much larger clone lies one base away. The time point label on this specimen signifies: pre-sensitization, week 0. Interpreted using the paper, the treatment or condition label stands for: therapeutic diphenylcyclopropenone sensitization with weekly scalp DPC. At each patch-test visit, blood was drawn before the patch test was applied. To be eligible, patients had to be aged 18 to 70, diagnosed with alopecia and judged suitable for DPC therapy, while pregnant patients were excluded. Unfractionated whole blood was collected in Tempus Blood RNA tubes, and total RNA was extracted from that blood. Library prep was done by RACE. TCRdb lists the instrument as NextSeq 500. During library preparation, unique molecular identifiers were attached to individual cDNA molecules so that TCRs could be counted in a quantitative, reproducible way. For every blood RNA sample, sequencing covered both the TCR alpha and TCR beta chains. The study's processing was this. The median number of TCRs per sample was around 100,000, ranging from about 20,000 to 700,000. The Decombinator software suite was used to annotate V, J and CDR3 in the TCR reads. For PS versus PT1 abundance plots, all samples were subsampled to the same number of TCRs (28,000). Expanded TCRs were defined as absent before sensitization and observed at least eight times at the 2-week time point. Using fastp trimming at Q25 and MiXCR clonotype assembly, TCRdb reanalyzed the public sequencing data and kept in-frame beta chains. Rows are combined by CDR3 protein, so each entry shows the most common genes and DNA. These V and J calls rely on TCRdb rather than the paper's analysis. Here the sample has 250,000 or so distinct CDR3 sequences; almost 8% occur a single time. 1.2% of the sample lies in the top ten.

Per the germline V gene (reference sequence), SGHKS is the CDR1 and YYEKEE is the CDR2. From its cysteine to its phenylalanine, the CDR3 spans 18 amino acids. Here the CDR3 DNA is all that survives: 54 bases in frame from base 1. V is pared back by 0 bases and J by 3 bases, with 16 bases lying between the germline termini. The rearranged segments are TRBV5-5 and TRBJ2-6, and TRBD2 may be the D gene, going by 5 matching bases. This material consisted of whole blood, taken in connection with sensitization to the hapten diphenylcyclopropenone (DPC). This clonotype was obtained from a man between 18 and 29 years old with alopecia areata. Some clones in this sample may be carry-over from other donors' samples. In nucleotide form, the sequence is TGTGCCAGCAGCTTGGGGCTTTCTTTGAGGGATGGGGCCAACGTCCTGACTTTC. It is translated as CASSLGLSLRDGANVLTF.